The entry below gives a single T cell receptor beta chain sequence along with its context. This clone's antigen is unknown. Base qualities are not recorded, but no much larger clone differs from it by a single base. Library construction relied on the immunoSEQ multiplex PCR assay. TCRdb carries this immuneACCESS record with in-frame sequences only. Its versions omit some clonotypes, under half of them owing to an unresolved V gene in the studies checked, with the rest unexplained. The sample data list about 120,000 clones, and 78% of these were observed just once. Approximately 4.7% of the sample lies in the top ten. V loses 3 bases of germline sequence and J loses 5 bases, and the interval between the two ends is 14 bases. In the germline V gene, CDR1 corresponds to KGHSH and CDR2 to LQKENI. There are 16 amino acids in the CDR3, from cysteine to phenylalanine inclusive. CDR3 DNA is the only sequence kept; it has 48 bases, read in frame from the first base.

This sample is part of a study of radiotherapy plus CTLA-4 blockade in lung cancer (dated by TCRdb to about 2018). As for the study more broadly: Objective responses were observed in around 20% of enrolled patients, and disease control was achieved in around 30%.

In this study, focal radiation therapy paired with CTLA-4 blockade (ipilimumab) was tested in patients who had chemo-refractory metastatic non-small-cell lung cancer. The full study reports these points: The strongest predictors of response, as reported, were early dynamic changes in blood T cell clones along with a rise in serum interferon-beta after radiation. TCR clones derived from tumors expanded in peripheral blood after treatment with radiotherapy and ipilimumab.

This sample comprised peripheral blood, obtained from a patient treated with radiotherapy plus ipilimumab. Recombination connected TRBV18 to TRBJ1-6, with the D segment identity uncertain. The source of this sequence is a human donor with non-small cell lung cancer who had a partial response to radiotherapy plus ipilimumab. The nucleotide sequence reads as follows: TGTGCCAGCTCACCGCGAGGGCCAGCAAATAATTCACCCCTCCACTTT. It specifies CASSPRGPANNSPLHF. The entire variable domain, with the stretches around the CDR3 drawn from the reference TRBV18 and TRBJ1-6 proteins, is NAGVMQNPRHLVRRRGQEARLRCSPMKGHSHVYWYRQLPEEGLKFMVYLQKENIIDESGMPKERFSAEFPKEGPSILRIQQVVRGDSAAYFCASSPRGPANNSPLHFGNGTRLTVT.